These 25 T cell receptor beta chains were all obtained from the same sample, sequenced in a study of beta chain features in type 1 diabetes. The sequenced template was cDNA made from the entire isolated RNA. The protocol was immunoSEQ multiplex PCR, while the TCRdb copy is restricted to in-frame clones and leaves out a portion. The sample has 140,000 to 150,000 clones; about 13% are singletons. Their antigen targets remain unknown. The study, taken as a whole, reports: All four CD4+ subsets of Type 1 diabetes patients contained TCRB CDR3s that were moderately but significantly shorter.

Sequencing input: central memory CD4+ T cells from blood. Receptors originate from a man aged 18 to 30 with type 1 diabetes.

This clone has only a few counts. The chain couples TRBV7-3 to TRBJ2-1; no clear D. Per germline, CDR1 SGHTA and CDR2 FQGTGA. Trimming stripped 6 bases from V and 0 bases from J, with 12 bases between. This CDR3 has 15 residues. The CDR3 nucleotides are TGTGCCAGCAGTCCCAGTCACCGCTCCTACAATGAGCAGTTCTTC. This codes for CASSPSHRSYNEQFF.

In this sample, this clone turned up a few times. For the CDR3, the DNA is TGTGCCAGCAGCTGGGCTAGCGGGGGGGCCGATGAGCAGTTCTTC. This encodes CASSWASGGADEQFF. V and J are TRBV7-9 and TRBJ2-1; 12 bases agree with TRBD2. The CDR3 sequence is 15 residues long. The germline gives CDR1 SEHNR, CDR2 FQNEAQ (reference sequence). The J segment lost 8 bases and the V segment lost 4 bases, leaving 6 bases of the junction unmatched. Using reference TRBV7-9 and TRBJ2-1 for the parts outside the CDR3, the full variable domain is DTGVSQNPRHKITKRGQNVTFRCDPISEHNRLYWYRQTLGQGPEFLTYFQNEAQLEKSRLLSDRFSAERPKGSFSTLEIQRTEQGDSAMYLCASSWASGGADEQFFGPGTRLTVL.

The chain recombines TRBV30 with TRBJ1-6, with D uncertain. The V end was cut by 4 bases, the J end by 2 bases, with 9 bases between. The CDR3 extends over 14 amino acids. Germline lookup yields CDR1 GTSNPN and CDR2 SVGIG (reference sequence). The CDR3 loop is CAWNGLTYNSPLHF. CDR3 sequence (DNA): TGTGCCTGGAACGGGTTGACCTATAATTCACCCCTCCACTTT.

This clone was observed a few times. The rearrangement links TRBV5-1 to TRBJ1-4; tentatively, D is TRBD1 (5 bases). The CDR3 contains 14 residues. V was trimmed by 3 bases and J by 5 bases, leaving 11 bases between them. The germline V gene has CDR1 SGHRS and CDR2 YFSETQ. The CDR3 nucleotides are TGCGCCAGCAGCTCACAGGAGCCGAATGAAAAACTGTTTTTT. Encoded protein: CASSSQEPNEKLFF. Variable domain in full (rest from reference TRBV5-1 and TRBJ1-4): KAGVTQTPRYLIKTRGQQVTLSCSPISGHRSVSWYQQTPGQGLQFLFEYFSETQRNKGNFPGRFSGRQFSNSRSEMNVSTLELGDSALYLCASSSQEPNEKLFFGSGTQLSVL.

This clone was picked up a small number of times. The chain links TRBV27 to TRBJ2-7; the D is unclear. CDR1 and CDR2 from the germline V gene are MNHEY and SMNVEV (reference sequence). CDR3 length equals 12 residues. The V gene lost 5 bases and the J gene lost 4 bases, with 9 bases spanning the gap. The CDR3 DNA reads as TGTGCCAGCAGTCGAACCCGGTACGAGCAGTACTTC. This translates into CASSRTRYEQYF.

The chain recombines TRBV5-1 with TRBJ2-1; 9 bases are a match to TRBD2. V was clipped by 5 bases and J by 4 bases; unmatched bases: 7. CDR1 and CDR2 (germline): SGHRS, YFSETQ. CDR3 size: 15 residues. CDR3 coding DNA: TGCGCCAGCAGTTCCGGAGGACTAGCGTACAATGAGCAGTTCTTC. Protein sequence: CASSSGGLAYNEQFF.

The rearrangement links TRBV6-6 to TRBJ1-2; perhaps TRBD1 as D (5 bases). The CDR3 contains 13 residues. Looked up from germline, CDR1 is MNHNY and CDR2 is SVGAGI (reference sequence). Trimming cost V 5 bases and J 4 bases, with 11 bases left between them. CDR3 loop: CASSRGTAYGYTF. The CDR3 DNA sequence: TGTGCCAGCAGTAGGGGTACTGCCTATGGCTACACCTTC.

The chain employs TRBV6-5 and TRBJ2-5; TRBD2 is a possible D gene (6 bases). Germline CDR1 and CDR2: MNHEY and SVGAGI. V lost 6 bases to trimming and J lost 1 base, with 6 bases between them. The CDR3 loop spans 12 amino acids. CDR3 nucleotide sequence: TGTGCCAGCAGGACTAGCCAAGAGACCCAGTACTTC. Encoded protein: CASRTSQETQYF.

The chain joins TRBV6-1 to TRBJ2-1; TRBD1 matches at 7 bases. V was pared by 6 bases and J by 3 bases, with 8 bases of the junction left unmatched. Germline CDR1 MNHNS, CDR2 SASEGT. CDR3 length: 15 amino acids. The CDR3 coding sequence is TGTGCCAGCAGCGAACAGGGGTCCTACTACAATGAGCAGTTCTTC. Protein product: CASSEQGSYYNEQFF.

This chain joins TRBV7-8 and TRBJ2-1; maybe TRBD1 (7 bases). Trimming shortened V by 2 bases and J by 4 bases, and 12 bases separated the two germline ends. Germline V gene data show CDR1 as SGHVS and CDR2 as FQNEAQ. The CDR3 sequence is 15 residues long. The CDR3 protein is CASSLRQGGYNEQFF. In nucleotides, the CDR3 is TGTGCCAGCAGCTTAAGGCAGGGGGGATACAATGAGCAGTTCTTC. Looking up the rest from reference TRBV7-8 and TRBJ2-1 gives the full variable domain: GAGVSQSPRYKVAKRGQDVALRCDPISGHVSLFWYQQALGQGPEFLTYFQNEAQLDKSGLPSDRFFAERPEGSVSTLKIQRTQQEDSAVYLCASSLRQGGYNEQFFGPGTRLTVL.

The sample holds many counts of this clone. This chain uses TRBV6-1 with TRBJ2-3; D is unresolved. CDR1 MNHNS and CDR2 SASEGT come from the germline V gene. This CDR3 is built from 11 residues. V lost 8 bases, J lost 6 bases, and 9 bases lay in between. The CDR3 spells CASENGDTQYF. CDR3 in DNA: TGTGCCAGCGAAAACGGGGATACGCAGTATTTT.

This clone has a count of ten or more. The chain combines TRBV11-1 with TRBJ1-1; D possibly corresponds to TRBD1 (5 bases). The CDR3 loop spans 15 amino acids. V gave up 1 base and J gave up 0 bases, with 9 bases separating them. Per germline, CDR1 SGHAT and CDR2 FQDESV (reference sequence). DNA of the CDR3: TGTGCCAGCAGCTTAGAAGAGGGGATGAACACTGAAGCTTTCTTT. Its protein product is CASSLEEGMNTEAFF.

CDR3 DNA sequence: TGTGCCAGCAGCGTTCAGGGGGACTATGGCTACACCTTC. It encodes CASSVQGDYGYTF. The chain recombines TRBV2 with TRBJ1-2, with TRBD1 matching over 7 bases. Losses at the gene ends were 6 bases for V and 3 bases for J; bases not matched to a gene: 4. This CDR3 has 13 amino acids. Germline assignment: CDR1 SNHLY and CDR2 FYNNEI.

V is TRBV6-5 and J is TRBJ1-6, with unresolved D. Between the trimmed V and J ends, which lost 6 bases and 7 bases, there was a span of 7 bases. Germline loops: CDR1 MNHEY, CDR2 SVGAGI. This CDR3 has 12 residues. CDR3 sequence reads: CASRPQNSPLHF. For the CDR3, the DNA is TGTGCCAGCAGACCCCAAAATTCACCCCTCCACTTT.

For the CDR3, the DNA is TGTGCCAGCAGTTACTCGGGGATACCCCCCTACGAGCAGTACTTC. This encodes CASSYSGIPPYEQYF. The chain has TRBV6-5 and TRBJ2-7, with D hard to call. The length of the CDR3 is 15 residues. V gave up 0 bases and J gave up 2 bases, with 11 bases separating them. Germline V gene data show CDR1 as MNHEY and CDR2 as SVGAGI.

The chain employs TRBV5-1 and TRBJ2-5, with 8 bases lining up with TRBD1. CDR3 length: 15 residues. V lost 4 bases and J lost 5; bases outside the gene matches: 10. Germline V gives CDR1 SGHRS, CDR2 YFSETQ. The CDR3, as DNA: TGCGCCAGCAGCGGAACAGGGGGAATCCAGGAGACCCAGTACTTC. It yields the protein CASSGTGGIQETQYF.

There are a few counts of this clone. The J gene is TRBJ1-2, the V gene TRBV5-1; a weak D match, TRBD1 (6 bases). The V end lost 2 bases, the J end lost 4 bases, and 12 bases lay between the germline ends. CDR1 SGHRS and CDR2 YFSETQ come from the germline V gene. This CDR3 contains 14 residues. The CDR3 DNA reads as TGCGCCAGCAGCTTAGAGGACAGCTCCTATGGCTACACCTTC. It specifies CASSLEDSSYGYTF.

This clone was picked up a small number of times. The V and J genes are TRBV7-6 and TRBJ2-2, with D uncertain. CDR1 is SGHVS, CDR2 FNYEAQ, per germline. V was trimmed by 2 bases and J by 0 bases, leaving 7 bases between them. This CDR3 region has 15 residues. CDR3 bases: TGTGCCAGCAGCTTAAGCAGAACGAACACCGGGGAGCTGTTTTTT. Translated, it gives CASSLSRTNTGELFF.

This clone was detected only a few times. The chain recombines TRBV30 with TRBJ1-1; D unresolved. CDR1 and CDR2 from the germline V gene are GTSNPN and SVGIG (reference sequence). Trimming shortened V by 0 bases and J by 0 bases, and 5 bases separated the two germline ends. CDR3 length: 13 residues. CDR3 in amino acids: CAWSVEVNTEAFF. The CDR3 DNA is TGTGCCTGGAGTGTAGAGGTGAACACTGAAGCTTTCTTT.

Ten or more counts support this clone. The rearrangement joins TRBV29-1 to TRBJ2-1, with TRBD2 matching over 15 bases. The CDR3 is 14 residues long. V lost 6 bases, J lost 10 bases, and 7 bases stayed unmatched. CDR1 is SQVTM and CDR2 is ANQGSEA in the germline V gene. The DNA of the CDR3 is TGCAGCGTGTCCGGGACTAGCGGGGGGACAGAGCAGTTCTTC. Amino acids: CSVSGTSGGTEQFF.

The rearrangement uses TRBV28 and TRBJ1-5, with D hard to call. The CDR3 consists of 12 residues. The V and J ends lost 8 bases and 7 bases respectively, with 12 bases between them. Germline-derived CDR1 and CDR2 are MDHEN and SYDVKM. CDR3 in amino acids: CASEPPGQPQHF. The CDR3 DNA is TGTGCCAGCGAGCCACCTGGGCAGCCCCAGCATTTT.

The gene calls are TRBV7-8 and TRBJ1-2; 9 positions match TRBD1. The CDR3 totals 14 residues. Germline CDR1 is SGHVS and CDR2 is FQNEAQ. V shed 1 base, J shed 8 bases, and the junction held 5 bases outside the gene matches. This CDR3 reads CASSLEDRGGGYTF. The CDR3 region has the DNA TGTGCCAGCAGCTTAGAGGACAGGGGCGGGGGCTACACCTTC.

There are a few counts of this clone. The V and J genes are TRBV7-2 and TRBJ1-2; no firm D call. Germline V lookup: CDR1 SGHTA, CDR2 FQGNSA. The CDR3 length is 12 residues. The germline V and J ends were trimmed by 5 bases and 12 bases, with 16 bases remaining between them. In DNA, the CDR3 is TGTGCCAGCAGCCTTATCACAGTCGTGGACACCTTC. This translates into CASSLITVVDTF.

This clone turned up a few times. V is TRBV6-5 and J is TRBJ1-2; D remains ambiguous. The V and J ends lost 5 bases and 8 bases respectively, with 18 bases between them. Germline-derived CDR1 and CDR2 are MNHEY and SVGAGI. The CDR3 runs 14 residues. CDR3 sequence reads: CASSPGTSVGGYTF. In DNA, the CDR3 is TGTGCCAGCAGTCCGGGAACTTCCGTGGGAGGCTACACCTTC.

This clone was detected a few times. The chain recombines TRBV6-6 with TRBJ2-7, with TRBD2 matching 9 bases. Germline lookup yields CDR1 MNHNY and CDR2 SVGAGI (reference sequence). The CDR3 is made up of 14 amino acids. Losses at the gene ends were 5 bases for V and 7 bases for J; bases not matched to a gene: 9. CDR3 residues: CASSAGGAYGEQYF. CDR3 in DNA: TGTGCCAGCAGTGCGGGGGGGGCCTACGGAGAGCAGTACTTC.